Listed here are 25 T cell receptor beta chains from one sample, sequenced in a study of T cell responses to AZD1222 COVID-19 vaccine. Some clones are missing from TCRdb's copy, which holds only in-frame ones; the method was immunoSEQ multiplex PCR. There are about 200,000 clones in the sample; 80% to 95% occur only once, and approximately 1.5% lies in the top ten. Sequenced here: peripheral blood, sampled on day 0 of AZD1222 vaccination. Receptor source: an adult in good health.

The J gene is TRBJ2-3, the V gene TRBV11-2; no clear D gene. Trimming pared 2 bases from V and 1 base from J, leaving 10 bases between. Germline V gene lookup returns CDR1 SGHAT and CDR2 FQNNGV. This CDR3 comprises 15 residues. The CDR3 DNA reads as TGTGCCAGCAGCTTATCCCTGGGCGGCACAGATACGCAGTATTTT. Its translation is CASSLSLGGTDTQYF.

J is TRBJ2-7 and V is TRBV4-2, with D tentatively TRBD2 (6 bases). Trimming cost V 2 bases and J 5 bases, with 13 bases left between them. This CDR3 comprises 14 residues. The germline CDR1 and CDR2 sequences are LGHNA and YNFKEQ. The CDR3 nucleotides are TGTGCCAGCAGCCAATACGGGGGTGACGACGAGCAGTACTTC. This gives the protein CASSQYGGDDEQYF.

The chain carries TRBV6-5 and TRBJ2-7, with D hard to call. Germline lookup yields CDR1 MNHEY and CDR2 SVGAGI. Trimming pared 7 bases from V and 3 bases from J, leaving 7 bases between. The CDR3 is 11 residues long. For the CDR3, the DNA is TGTGCCAGCACTAAAAACTACGAGCAGTACTTC. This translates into CASTKNYEQYF.

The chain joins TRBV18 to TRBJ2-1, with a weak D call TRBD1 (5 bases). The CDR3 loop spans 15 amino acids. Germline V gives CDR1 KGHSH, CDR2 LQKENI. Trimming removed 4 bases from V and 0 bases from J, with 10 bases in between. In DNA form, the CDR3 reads TGTGCCAGCTCACAGGGGTTCAGCTCCTACAATGAGCAGTTCTTC. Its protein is CASSQGFSSYNEQFF.

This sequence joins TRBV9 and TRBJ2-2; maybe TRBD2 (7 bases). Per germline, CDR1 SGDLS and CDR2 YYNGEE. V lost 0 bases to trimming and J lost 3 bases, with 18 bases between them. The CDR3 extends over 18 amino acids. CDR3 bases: TGTGCCAGCAGCGTAGGCTACGGCGGGGGCTTGGACACCGGGGAGCTGTTTTTT. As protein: CASSVGYGGGLDTGELFF.

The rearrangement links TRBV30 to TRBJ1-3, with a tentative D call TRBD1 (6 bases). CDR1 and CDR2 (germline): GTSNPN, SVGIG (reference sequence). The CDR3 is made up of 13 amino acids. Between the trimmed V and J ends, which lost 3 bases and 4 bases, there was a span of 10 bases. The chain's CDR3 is CAWSADRGNTIYF. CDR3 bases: TGTGCCTGGAGCGCCGACAGGGGAAACACCATATATTTT.

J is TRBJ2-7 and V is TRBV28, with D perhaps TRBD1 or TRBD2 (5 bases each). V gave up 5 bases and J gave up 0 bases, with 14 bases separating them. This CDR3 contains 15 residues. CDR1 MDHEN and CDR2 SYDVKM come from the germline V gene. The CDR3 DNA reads TGTGCCAGCAGTCCCGGGACGGTGCTCTCCTACGAGCAGTACTTC. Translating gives CASSPGTVLSYEQYF.

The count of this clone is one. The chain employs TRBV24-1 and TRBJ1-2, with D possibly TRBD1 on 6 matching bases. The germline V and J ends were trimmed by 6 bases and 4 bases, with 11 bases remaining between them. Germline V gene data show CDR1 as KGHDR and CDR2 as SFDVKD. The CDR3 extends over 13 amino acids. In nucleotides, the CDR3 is TGTGCCACCAGTAAGGACAGAGGCTATGGCTACACCTTC. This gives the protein CATSKDRGYGYTF.

CDR3 nucleotide sequence: TGTGCCAGTTTGGGGGGGGGACAGGGTCTAAGTGGCCAGCCCCAGCATTTT. Translated, it gives CASLGGGQGLSGQPQHF. This sequence joins TRBV19 and TRBJ1-5; TRBD1 agrees at 9 bases. The V segment lost 8 bases and the J segment 7 bases; nucleotides outside the gene matches: 18. CDR3 length: 17 amino acids. CDR1 and CDR2 (germline): LNHDA, SQIVND (reference sequence). Full variable domain (outside the CDR3, taken from reference TRBV19 and TRBJ1-5): DGGITQSPKYLFRKEGQNVTLSCEQNLNHDAMYWYRQDPGQGLRLIYYSQIVNDFQKGDIAEGYSVSREKKESFPLTVTSAQKNPTAFYLCASLGGGQGLSGQPQHFGDGTRLSIL.

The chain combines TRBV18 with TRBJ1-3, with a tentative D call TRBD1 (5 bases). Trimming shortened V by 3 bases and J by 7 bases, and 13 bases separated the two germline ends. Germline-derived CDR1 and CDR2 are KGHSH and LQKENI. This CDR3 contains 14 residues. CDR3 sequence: CASSPRDWSNTIYF. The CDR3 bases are TGTGCCAGCTCACCTAGGGACTGGAGTAACACCATATATTTT.

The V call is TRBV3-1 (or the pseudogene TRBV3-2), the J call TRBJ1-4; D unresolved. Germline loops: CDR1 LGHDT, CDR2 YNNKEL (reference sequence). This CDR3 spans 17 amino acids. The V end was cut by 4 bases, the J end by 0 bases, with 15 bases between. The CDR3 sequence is CASSPSLTAATNEKLFF. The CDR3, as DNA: TGTGCCAGCAGCCCCTCTCTCACAGCTGCAACTAATGAAAAACTGTTTTTT.

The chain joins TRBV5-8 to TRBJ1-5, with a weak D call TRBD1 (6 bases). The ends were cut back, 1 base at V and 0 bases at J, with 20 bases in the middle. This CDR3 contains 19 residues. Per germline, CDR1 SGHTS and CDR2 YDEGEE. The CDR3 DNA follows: TGTGCCAGCAGCTTGCCGATGGGGAGGGGGGATTATAGCAATCAGCCCCAGCATTTT. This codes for CASSLPMGRGDYSNQPQHF.

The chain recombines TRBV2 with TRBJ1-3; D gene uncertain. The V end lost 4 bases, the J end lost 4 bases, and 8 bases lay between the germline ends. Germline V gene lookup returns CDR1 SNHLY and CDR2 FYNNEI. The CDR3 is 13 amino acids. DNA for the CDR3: TGTGCCAGCAGTGTAGGGTGGGGAAACACCATATATTTT. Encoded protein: CASSVGWGNTIYF.

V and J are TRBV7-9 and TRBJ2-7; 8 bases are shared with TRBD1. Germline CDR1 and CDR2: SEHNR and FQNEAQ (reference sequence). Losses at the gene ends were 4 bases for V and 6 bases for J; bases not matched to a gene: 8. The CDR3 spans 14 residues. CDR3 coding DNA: TGTGCCAGCAGCTCCGACAGGGGACGGGGCGAGCAGTACTTC. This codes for CASSSDRGRGEQYF.

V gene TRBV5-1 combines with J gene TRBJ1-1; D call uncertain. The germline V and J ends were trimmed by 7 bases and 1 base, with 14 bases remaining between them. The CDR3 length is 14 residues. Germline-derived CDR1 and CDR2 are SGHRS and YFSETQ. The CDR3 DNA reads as TGCGCCAGCTCGACCATGATCGGGAACACTGAAGCTTTCTTT. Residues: CASSTMIGNTEAFF.

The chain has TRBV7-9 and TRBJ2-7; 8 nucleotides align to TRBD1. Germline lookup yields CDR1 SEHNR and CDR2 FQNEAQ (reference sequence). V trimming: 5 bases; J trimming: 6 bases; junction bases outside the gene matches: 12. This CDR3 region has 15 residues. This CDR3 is CASSARTGRFGEQYF. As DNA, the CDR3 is TGTGCCAGCAGCGCCCGGACAGGGAGGTTCGGCGAGCAGTACTTC. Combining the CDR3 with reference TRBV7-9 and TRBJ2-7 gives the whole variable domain DTGVSQNPRHKITKRGQNVTFRCDPISEHNRLYWYRQTLGQGPEFLTYFQNEAQLEKSRLLSDRFSAERPKGSFSTLEIQRTEQGDSAMYLCASSARTGRFGEQYFGPGTRLTVT.

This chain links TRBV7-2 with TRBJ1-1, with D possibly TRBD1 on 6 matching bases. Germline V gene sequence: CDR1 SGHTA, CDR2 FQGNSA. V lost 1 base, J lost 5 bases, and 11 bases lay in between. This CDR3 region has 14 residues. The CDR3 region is CASSLGGGGTEAFF. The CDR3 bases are TGTGCCAGCAGCTTAGGCGGGGGCGGAACTGAAGCTTTCTTT.

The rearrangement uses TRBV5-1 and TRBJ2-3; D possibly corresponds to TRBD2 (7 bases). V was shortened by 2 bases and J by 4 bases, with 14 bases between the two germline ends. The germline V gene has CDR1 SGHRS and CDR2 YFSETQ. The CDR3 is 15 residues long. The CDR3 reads CASSFEGGAPDTQYF. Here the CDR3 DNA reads TGCGCCAGCAGCTTTGAGGGGGGGGCCCCAGATACGCAGTATTTT.

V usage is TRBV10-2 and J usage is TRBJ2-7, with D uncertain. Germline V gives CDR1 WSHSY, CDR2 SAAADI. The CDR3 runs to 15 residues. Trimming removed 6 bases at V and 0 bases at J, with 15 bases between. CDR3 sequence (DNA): TGCGCCAGCAGGGCTGCAGAGACCAGCTCCTACGAGCAGTACTTC. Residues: CASRAAETSSYEQYF.

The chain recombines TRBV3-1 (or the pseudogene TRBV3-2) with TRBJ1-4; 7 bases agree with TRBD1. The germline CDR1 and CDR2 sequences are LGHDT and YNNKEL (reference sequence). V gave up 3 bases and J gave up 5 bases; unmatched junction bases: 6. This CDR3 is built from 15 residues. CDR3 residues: CASSHRQGLNEKLFF. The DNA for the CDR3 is TGTGCCAGCAGCCACAGACAGGGACTAAATGAAAAACTGTTTTTT.

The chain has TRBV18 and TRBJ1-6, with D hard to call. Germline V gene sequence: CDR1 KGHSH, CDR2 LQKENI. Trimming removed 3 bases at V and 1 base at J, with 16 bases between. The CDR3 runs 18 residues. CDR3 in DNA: TGTGCCAGCTCACCGGGTACGGTGGGTGGTTCCTATAATTCACCCCTCCACTTT. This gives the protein CASSPGTVGGSYNSPLHF. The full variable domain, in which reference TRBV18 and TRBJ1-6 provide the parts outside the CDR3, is NAGVMQNPRHLVRRRGQEARLRCSPMKGHSHVYWYRQLPEEGLKFMVYLQKENIIDESGMPKERFSAEFPKEGPSILRIQQVVRGDSAAYFCASSPGTVGGSYNSPLHFGNGTRLTVT.

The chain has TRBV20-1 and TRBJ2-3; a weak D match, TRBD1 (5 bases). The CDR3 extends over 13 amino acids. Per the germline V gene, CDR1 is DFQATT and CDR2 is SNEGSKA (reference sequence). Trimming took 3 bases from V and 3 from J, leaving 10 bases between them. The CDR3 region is CSASPRVTDTQYF. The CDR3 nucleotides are TGCAGTGCTAGTCCCAGGGTAACAGATACGCAGTATTTT.

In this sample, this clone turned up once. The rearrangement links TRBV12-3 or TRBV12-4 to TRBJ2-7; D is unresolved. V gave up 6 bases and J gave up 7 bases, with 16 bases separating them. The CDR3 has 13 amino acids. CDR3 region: CASRVSQEREQYF. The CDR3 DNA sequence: TGTGCCAGCAGGGTATCGCAGGAAAGGGAGCAGTACTTC.

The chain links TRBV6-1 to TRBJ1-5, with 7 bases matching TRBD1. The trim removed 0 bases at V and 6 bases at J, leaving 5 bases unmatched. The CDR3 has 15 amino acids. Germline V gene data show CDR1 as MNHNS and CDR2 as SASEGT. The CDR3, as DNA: TGTGCCAGCAGTGAAGCGTTGGCAGGGGGTCAGCCCCAGCATTTT. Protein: CASSEALAGGQPQHF.

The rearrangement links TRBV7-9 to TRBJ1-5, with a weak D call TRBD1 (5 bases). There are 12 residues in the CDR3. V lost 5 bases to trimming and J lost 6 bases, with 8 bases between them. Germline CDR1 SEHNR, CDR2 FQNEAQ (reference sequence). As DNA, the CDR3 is TGTGCCAGCAGCACGGGACTTCAGCCCCAGCATTTT. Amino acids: CASSTGLQPQHF.